This T cell receptor (beta chain) is drawn from a study of STAT3 mutations in large granular lymphocyte leukemia. Study context: More than half of T-LGLL patients received immunosuppressive therapy.

TCRdb's copy holds only in-frame clones and misses some; the assay was immunoSEQ multiplex PCR. The data contain under 7,000 clones, more than 60% of them singletons. Concerning this clone itself: Its antigen is unknown.

Broader study findings: Clonal expansion was inferred from samples taken at other timepoints. Sampling intervals varied between patients and samples. Every T-cell large granular lymphocyte leukemia patient had at least one immunodominant TCR beta clonotype. In several patients, dominant TCR clone burden exceeded STAT3 mutant burden.

The TCR comes from a middle-aged man with T-cell large granular lymphocyte leukemia. Some clones in this sample may be carry-over from other donors' samples. Sequencing input: peripheral blood mononuclear cells.

The CDR3 DNA is TGTGCCAGCAGGGATACAACAGGGGGAAGCAATCAGCCCCAGCATTTT. Protein: CASRDTTGGSNQPQHF. The chain is built from TRBV6-6 and TRBJ1-5, with 8 bases aligning to TRBD1. From germline, CDR1 is MNHNY and CDR2 SVGAGI (reference sequence). The CDR3 loop spans 16 amino acids. With 6 bases clipped from V and 1 base from J, the junction kept 8 bases outside the gene matches.